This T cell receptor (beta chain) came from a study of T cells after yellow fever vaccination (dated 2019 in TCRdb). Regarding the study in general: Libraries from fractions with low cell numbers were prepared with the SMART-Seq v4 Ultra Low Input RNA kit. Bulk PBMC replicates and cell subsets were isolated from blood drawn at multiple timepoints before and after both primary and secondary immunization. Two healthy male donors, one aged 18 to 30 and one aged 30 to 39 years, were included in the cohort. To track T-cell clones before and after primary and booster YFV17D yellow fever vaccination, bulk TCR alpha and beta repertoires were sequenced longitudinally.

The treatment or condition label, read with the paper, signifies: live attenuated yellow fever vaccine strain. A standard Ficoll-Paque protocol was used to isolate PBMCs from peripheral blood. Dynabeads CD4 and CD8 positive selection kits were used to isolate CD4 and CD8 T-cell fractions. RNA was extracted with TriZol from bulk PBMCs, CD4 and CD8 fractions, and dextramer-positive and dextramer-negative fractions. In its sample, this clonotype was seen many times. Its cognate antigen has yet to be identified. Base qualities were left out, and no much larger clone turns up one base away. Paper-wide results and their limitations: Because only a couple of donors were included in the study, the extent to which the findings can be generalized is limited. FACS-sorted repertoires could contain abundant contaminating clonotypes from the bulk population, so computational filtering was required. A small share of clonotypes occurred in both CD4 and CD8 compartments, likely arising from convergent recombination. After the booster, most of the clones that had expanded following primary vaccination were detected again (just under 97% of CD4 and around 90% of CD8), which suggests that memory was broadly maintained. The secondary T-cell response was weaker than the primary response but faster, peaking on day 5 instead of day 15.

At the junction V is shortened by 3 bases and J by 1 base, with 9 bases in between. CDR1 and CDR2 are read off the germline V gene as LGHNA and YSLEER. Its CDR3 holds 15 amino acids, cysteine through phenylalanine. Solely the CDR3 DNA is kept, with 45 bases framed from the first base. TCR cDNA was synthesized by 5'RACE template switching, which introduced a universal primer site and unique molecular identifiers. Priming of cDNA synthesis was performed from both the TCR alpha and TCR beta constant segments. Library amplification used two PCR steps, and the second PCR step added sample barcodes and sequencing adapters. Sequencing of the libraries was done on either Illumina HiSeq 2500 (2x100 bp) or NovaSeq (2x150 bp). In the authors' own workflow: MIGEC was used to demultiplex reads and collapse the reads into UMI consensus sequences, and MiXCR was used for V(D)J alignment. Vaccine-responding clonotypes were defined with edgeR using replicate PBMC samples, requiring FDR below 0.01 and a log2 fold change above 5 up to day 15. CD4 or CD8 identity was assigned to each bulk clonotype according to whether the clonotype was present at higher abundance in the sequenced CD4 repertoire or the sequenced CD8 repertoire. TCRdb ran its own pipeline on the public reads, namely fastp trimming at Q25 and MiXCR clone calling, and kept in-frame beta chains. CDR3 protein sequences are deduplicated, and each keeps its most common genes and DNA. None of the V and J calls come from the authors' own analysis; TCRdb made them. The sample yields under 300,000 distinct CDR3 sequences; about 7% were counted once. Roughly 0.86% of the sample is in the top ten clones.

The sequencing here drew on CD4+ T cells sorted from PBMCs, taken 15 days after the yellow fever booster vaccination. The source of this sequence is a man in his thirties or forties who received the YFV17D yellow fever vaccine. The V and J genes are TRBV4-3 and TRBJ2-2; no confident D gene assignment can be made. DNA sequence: TGCGCCAGCAGCCAGGCCGGATGGAACACCGGGGAGCTGTTTTTT. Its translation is CASSQAGWNTGELFF.